The 31 T cell receptor beta chains below were found in one sample sequenced in a study of T cells in Graves' hyperthyroidism and ophthalmopathy. The TCR beta CDR3 regions underwent amplification using RNA transcripts as the source. RT-PCR in the first round (using the HTBI primer set) targeted the TCR CDR3. TCRdb redid the calling of the multiplex PCR reads with MiXCR, one entry per CDR3 protein. The sample has some 760,000 distinct CDR3 sequences; around 15% are singletons. The sample consisted of blood. The receptors stem from a woman aged 18-29 years with Graves' hyperthyroidism.

This clonotype was counted only a few times. The V gene is TRBV11-2, the J gene TRBJ2-3; 15 bases fit TRBD2. V dropped 5 bases and J dropped 0; count of bases not matched to a gene: 12. Germline CDR1 SGHAT, CDR2 FQNNGV. The CDR3 extends over 20 amino acids. The CDR3 protein is CASSPAGTSGGISSTDTQYF. In DNA, the CDR3 is TGTGCCAGCAGCCCAGCCGGGACTAGCGGGGGGATTTCTAGCACAGATACGCAGTATTTT.

This clonotype is a singleton in its sample. V and J are TRBV20-1 and TRBJ1-6; 9 bases align to TRBD1. CDR1 and CDR2 from the germline V gene are DFQATT and SNEGSKA (reference sequence). CDR3 length equals 12 residues. The CDR3 protein is CRGDRVNSPLHF. In DNA, the CDR3 is TGCAGAGGGGACAGGGTGAATTCACCCCTCCACTTT.

This clonotype was recorded at least ten times. The gene calls are TRBV18 and TRBJ1-1; D perhaps matches TRBD1 (6 bases). Germline-derived CDR1 and CDR2 are KGHSH and LQKENI. The CDR3 is 15 amino acids. V was cut by 2 bases and J by 3 bases, with 13 bases left in between. CDR3: CASSPNQGTHTEAFF. CDR3 nucleotides: TGTGCCAGCTCACCAAATCAGGGGACCCACACTGAAGCTTTCTTT.

This chain joins TRBV6-7 and TRBJ2-2, with TRBD2 identical over 9 bases. TRBV6-7 is reported as an ORF; its role is uncertain. Trimming took 11 bases from V and 4 from J; bases not matched to a gene: 11. The CDR3 has 15 amino acids. Here the CDR3 DNA reads TGTGCCGTGGGCCAGCGGGGGGCGGGCACCGGGGAGCTGTTTTTT. It specifies CAVGQRGAGTGELFF.

There are a few counts of this clonotype. The chain uses TRBV5-1 and TRBJ2-6, with D perhaps matching TRBD1 (5 bases). This CDR3 spans 17 amino acids. Trimming left V 2 bases short and J 0 bases short, with 12 bases between. CDR1 is SGHRS, CDR2 YFSETQ, per germline. CDR3 in DNA: TGCGCCAGCAGCTTCTGGTCAGGGAACTCTGGGGCCAACGTCCTGACTTTC. It encodes CASSFWSGNSGANVLTF.

Points on this clonotype: This could be a read error, since a much larger clone is one nucleotide away. CDR3 sequence (DNA): TGCAGTGCTGGGAGGGTTAATGAAAAACTGTTTTTT. Its translation is CSAGRVNEKLFF. The chain carries TRBV20-1 and TRBJ1-4; D gene unclear. The CDR3 loop spans 12 amino acids. Deletions cut 5 bases from V and 4 bases from J, with 8 bases between. Germline V CDR1 and CDR2: DFQATT, SNEGSKA (reference sequence).

For this clonotype: With a much larger clone just one base away, this may be a read error. CDR3 DNA: TGTGCCACCAGTGATTTCGGGAACACCGGGGAGCTGTTTTTT. It translates to CATSDFGNTGELFF. The chain has TRBV24-1 and TRBJ2-2; D unclear. Deletions cut 1 base from V and 1 base from J, with 3 bases between. Germline CDR1 reads KGHDR; CDR2 reads SFDVKD. This CDR3 has 14 residues.

The chain joins TRBV13 to TRBJ1-1; 8 positions match TRBD1. The CDR3 has 16 residues. The V gene's germline CDR1 is PRHDT and CDR2 FYEKMQ (reference sequence). The V segment lost 1 base and the J segment 1 base; nucleotides outside the gene matches: 5. The CDR3 sequence is CASSLAAGGPNTEAFF. The CDR3 bases are TGTGCCAGCAGCTTAGCGGCAGGGGGCCCGAACACTGAAGCTTTCTTT.

This clonotype turned up a few times. J is TRBJ1-4 and V is TRBV28; the D gene is possibly TRBD1 (6 bases). The CDR3 is made up of 16 amino acids. The V gene lost 3 bases and the J gene lost 8 bases, with 19 bases spanning the gap. CDR1 MDHEN and CDR2 SYDVKM come from the germline V gene. This CDR3 reads CASSLRGSGGNEKLFF. CDR3 in DNA: TGTGCCAGCAGTTTGAGGGGGAGCGGAGGAAACGAAAAACTGTTTTTT.

This clonotype was seen more than once but under ten times. The chain recombines TRBV18 with TRBJ1-6; D unclear. This CDR3 has 14 residues. The V gene lost 2 bases and the J gene lost 8 bases, with 10 bases spanning the gap. Germline loops: CDR1 KGHSH, CDR2 LQKENI. The CDR3 nucleotides read TGTGCCAGCTCACCAGTCGTAGGCGATTCACCCCTCCACTTT. Translated: CASSPVVGDSPLHF.

This clonotype was seen repeatedly, ten times or more. The genes are TRBV12-3 or TRBV12-4 and TRBJ2-7, with 7 bases aligning to TRBD2. J gave up 0 bases and V 3 bases, and 5 bases lay outside the gene matches. CDR3 size: 15 residues. Here the CDR3 DNA reads TGTGCCAGCAGTTTGGCGGGGGTGGGCTCCTACGAGCAGTACTTC. This sequence encodes CASSLAGVGSYEQYF.

As regards this clonotype: A read error is possible here, since a much larger clone lies one base away. The CDR3 DNA is TGTGCCAGCGGTTCCGGGACAGGGGGCATCTACTATGGCTACACCTTC. Protein sequence: CASGSGTGGIYYGYTF. This sequence joins TRBV27 and TRBJ1-2; TRBD1 agrees at 12 bases. The V segment lost 8 bases and the J segment 3 bases; nucleotides outside the gene matches: 10. From germline, CDR1 is MNHEY and CDR2 SMNVEV (reference sequence). The CDR3 has 16 residues.

Ten or more counts support this clonotype. This chain uses TRBV20-1 with TRBJ2-5; 8 nucleotides agree with TRBD1. The germline V gene encodes CDR1 DFQATT and CDR2 SNEGSKA (reference sequence). This CDR3 comprises 15 residues. The V gene end was trimmed by 0 bases and the J gene end by 7 bases; junction bases not matched to a gene: 10. CDR3 loop: CSARDQRTGIVTQYF. The DNA of the CDR3 is TGCAGTGCTAGAGATCAGAGGACAGGGATAGTGACCCAGTACTTC.

In its sample, this clonotype was seen many times. The chain combines TRBV7-8 with TRBJ2-1; maybe TRBD1 (5 bases). The CDR3 is made up of 16 amino acids. CDR1 is SGHVS and CDR2 is FQNEAQ in the germline V gene. Deletions cut 5 bases from V and 4 bases from J, with 18 bases between. In DNA, the CDR3 is TGTGCCAGCAGCCTCGGGTCTGTTAGGGGATACAATGAGCAGTTCTTC. Translating gives CASSLGSVRGYNEQFF. The variable domain in full, with the rest retrieved from reference TRBV7-8 and TRBJ2-1, is GAGVSQSPRYKVAKRGQDVALRCDPISGHVSLFWYQQALGQGPEFLTYFQNEAQLDKSGLPSDRFFAERPEGSVSTLKIQRTQQEDSAVYLCASSLGSVRGYNEQFFGPGTRLTVL.

About this clonotype itself: Relative to the germline gene, one junction end is altered; a read error may explain this. The CDR3 here is CASGGPGLVAYEQYF. The CDR3 DNA follows: TGCGCATCGGGGGGACCTGGACTAGTTGCCTACGAGCAGTACTTC. The chain employs TRBV10-3 and TRBJ2-7; 7 bases match TRBD2. Germline V lookup: CDR1 ENHRY, CDR2 SYGVKD. The CDR3 has 15 residues.

The table lists this clonotype with many counts. The V gene is TRBV7-7, the J gene TRBJ2-3; 11 bases line up with TRBD2. After removal of 3 bases from V and 5 bases from J, the junction contained 1 base not matched to a gene. Germline CDR1 reads SSHAT; CDR2 reads FNYEAQ (reference sequence). The CDR3 spans 14 residues. The CDR3 reads CASSFGTSGDTQYF. The CDR3 DNA reads as TGTGCCAGCAGCTTTGGGACTAGCGGAGATACGCAGTATTTT.

In this sample, this clonotype turned up a few times. The chain recombines TRBV13 with TRBJ2-7; tentative D call: TRBD2 (6 bases). Trimming stripped 5 bases from V and 3 bases from J, with 14 bases between. Germline-derived CDR1 and CDR2 are PRHDT and FYEKMQ (reference sequence). The CDR3 loop spans 14 amino acids. In DNA, the CDR3 is TGTGCCAGCAGCACTTCCGGGACTGGCTACGAGCAGTACTTC. Translating gives CASSTSGTGYEQYF. Full variable domain (outside the CDR3, taken from reference TRBV13 and TRBJ2-7): AAGVIQSPRHLIKEKRETATLKCYPIPRHDTVYWYQQGPGQDPQFLISFYEKMQSDKGSIPDRFSAQQFSDYHSELNMSSLELGDSALYFCASSTSGTGYEQYFGPGTRLTVT.

There are many counts of this clonotype. The chain uses TRBV6-1 and TRBJ1-5; TRBD1 matches 10 bases. Trimming removed 6 bases from V and 6 bases from J; junction bases left unmatched: 8. CDR1 and CDR2 from the germline V gene are MNHNS and SASEGT. The CDR3 contains 15 residues. This CDR3 reads CASSQGQGRGQPQHF. CDR3 in DNA: TGTGCCAGCAGCCAGGGACAGGGGAGAGGTCAGCCCCAGCATTTT.

The rearrangement uses TRBV29-1 and TRBJ2-3, with D uncertain. The V and J ends lost 4 bases and 2 bases respectively, with 13 bases between them. Germline V CDR1 and CDR2: SQVTM, ANQGSEA. This CDR3 spans 14 amino acids. The CDR3 bases are TGCAGCGTTGTACCACAACTTATCACAGATACGCAGTATTTT. Its protein product is CSVVPQLITDTQYF.

As to this clonotype: At one boundary the junction diverges from the germline segment, which might be a read error. The rearrangement joins TRBV7-7 to TRBJ2-1, with 11 bases identical to TRBD1. The CDR3 consists of 15 residues. Germline CDR1 reads SSHAT; CDR2 reads FNYEAQ (reference sequence). The CDR3 bases are TGTGCTAGCAGCTTAGGACAGGGGGCAGGCGATGAGCAGTTCTTC. Its translation: CASSLGQGAGDEQFF.

Ten or more counts support this clonotype. The V gene is TRBV28, the J gene TRBJ2-5, with 11 bases lining up with TRBD2. Germline lookup yields CDR1 MDHEN and CDR2 SYDVKM. There are 16 residues in the CDR3. Losses at the gene ends were 7 bases for V and 13 bases for J; bases not matched to a gene: 20. The CDR3 spells CASTTKPTSGKLGRYF. The CDR3 DNA sequence: TGTGCCAGCACCACGAAACCGACTAGCGGGAAGCTTGGTCGGTACTTC.

In this sample, this clonotype turned up a few times. The V and J genes are TRBV6-1 and TRBJ2-3, with D perhaps matching TRBD2 (5 bases). Germline CDR1 and CDR2: MNHNS and SASEGT. V was trimmed by 6 bases and J by 2 bases, leaving 12 bases between them. This CDR3 comprises 14 residues. Here the CDR3 reads CASRTGSLTDTQYF. The CDR3 DNA is TGTGCCAGCAGAACGGGGAGCCTCACAGATACGCAGTATTTT.

This clonotype was counted a few times. V and J are TRBV6-1 and TRBJ2-2, with 9 bases matching TRBD1. After removal of 6 bases from V and 2 bases from J, the junction contained 4 bases not matched to a gene. Germline V gene lookup returns CDR1 MNHNS and CDR2 SASEGT. This CDR3 has 15 residues. CDR3 DNA sequence: TGTGCCAGCAGACTGGACAGGGGTAACACCGGGGAGCTGTTTTTT. This translates into CASRLDRGNTGELFF.

The chain is built from TRBV7-3 and TRBJ1-1; D is undetermined. The V end was cut by 1 base, the J end by 11 bases, with 8 bases between. CDR3 length equals 11 residues. Germline V gene data show CDR1 as SGHTA and CDR2 as FQGTGA. DNA for the CDR3: TGTGCCAGCAGCTTAAAATTATCCGCTTTCTTT. It specifies CASSLKLSAFF.

This clonotype was observed many times. The gene calls are TRBV6-1 and TRBJ1-2; 8 positions match TRBD1. There are 14 residues in the CDR3. V lost 1 base to trimming and J lost 4 bases; unmatched junction nucleotides: 2. Germline values: CDR1 MNHNS, CDR2 SASEGT. The CDR3 sequence: CASSEGQGLYGYTF. CDR3 DNA sequence: TGTGCCAGCAGTGAAGGACAGGGGCTCTATGGCTACACCTTC.

This clonotype was seen many times. This chain joins TRBV27 and TRBJ2-1, with 10 positions matching TRBD2. This CDR3 region has 15 residues. Trimming at V came to 2 bases and at J to 2 bases, leaving 0 bases not matched to a gene. The V gene's germline CDR1 is MNHEY and CDR2 SMNVEV (reference sequence). CDR3 nucleotides: TGTGCCAGCAGTTTACTAGCGGGAGCCTACAATGAGCAGTTCTTC. Its protein product is CASSLLAGAYNEQFF.

J is TRBJ2-3 and V is TRBV30, with no clear D. V lost 0 bases and J lost 3, with 16 bases in between. The CDR3 has 16 residues. CDR1 is GTSNPN and CDR2 is SVGIG in the germline V gene (reference sequence). CDR3 DNA: TGTGCCTGGAGTGTAGCCAGGACCCCAAGTACAGATACGCAGTATTTT. Translated: CAWSVARTPSTDTQYF.

In this sample, this clonotype turned up many times. The chain has TRBV7-9 and TRBJ2-7, with D tentatively TRBD1 (6 bases). The CDR3 spans 14 residues. The V gene lost 4 bases and the J gene lost 7 bases, with 17 bases spanning the gap. The germline V gene encodes CDR1 SEHNR and CDR2 FQNEAQ (reference sequence). The DNA for the CDR3 is TGTGCCAGCAGCTCCGGACAGTCTCCAGGGGAGCAGTACTTC. Translated: CASSSGQSPGEQYF. The variable domain in full, completed from reference TRBV7-9 and TRBJ2-7, reads DTGVSQNPRHKITKRGQNVTFRCDPISEHNRLYWYRQTLGQGPEFLTYFQNEAQLEKSRLLSDRFSAERPKGSFSTLEIQRTEQGDSAMYLCASSSGQSPGEQYFGPGTRLTVT.

This clonotype was found many times. The genes are TRBV10-3 and TRBJ2-7; 9 bases are shared with TRBD1. Germline CDR1 reads ENHRY; CDR2 reads SYGVKD. With 4 bases clipped from V and 6 bases from J, the junction kept 4 bases outside the gene matches. This CDR3 has 13 amino acids. The CDR3 reads CAISGTGVGEQYF. Here the CDR3 DNA reads TGTGCCATCAGTGGGACAGGGGTGGGCGAGCAGTACTTC.

This clonotype has at least ten counts. The chain combines TRBV12-3 or TRBV12-4 with TRBJ2-1; TRBD1 matches 10 bases. V was clipped by 5 bases and J by 0 bases; unmatched bases: 4. CDR3 length: 16 amino acids. The DNA of the CDR3 is TGTGCCAGCAGTCCTGGGGACAGGGGCTCCTACAATGAGCAGTTCTTC. Protein product: CASSPGDRGSYNEQFF.

This clonotype has ten or more counts. V is TRBV6-1 and J is TRBJ2-7; 9 bases are shared with TRBD1. The CDR3 loop spans 15 amino acids. In germline, CDR1 is MNHNS, CDR2 SASEGT. V lost 5 bases and J lost 2; bases outside the gene matches: 7. CDR3 DNA: TGTGCCAGCAGTCCCGGGACAGGGCTTGCCTACGAGCAGTACTTC. Its translation: CASSPGTGLAYEQYF.